The TCR beta chain under discussion was sequenced for a study of cytomegalovirus exposure and HLA in healthy donors (dated by TCRdb to about 2017). About the study as a whole: According to an earlier analysis of around 600 of the donors, 150 million to 200 million T cells yielded roughly 110 million unique TCR beta sequences and 250 to 350 Gb of sequence data. Approximately 300 gigabases of sequencing data and around 85 million unique TCR sequences made up an early release that covered roughly 670 HLA-typed donors. Of the 350 to 450 genotyped donors, over 65% fell in the genetic ancestry cluster associated with self-reported Caucasian donors. The study was designed to test whether signatures of past pathogen exposure could be identified by cataloging public T cell receptors. The T cell repertoires of some 670 subjects were profiled by immunosequencing and related to cytomegalovirus serostatus. Along with the roughly 710-subject first cohort, a separate validation cohort of approximately 110 different subjects was used. To predict cytomegalovirus infection status, the study combined high-throughput TCR immunosequencing, statistical association of individual TCRs with disease status, and machine learning. In a later analysis, previously published TCR beta repertoires from 666 donors were re-analyzed and high-resolution HLA genotyping was added so that TCR occurrence patterns could be studied. Rather than using new phenotypic data, the later analysis identified candidate immune exposures from TCR beta sequences and from how often those sequences occurred across donors. To decide whether each TCR beta V gene segment behaved as functional or pseudogenic, an earlier analysis of fewer than 750 of the donors relied on high-throughput TCR beta sequencing. Alongside the repertoire data, information on donor age, sex, ethnicity and CMV serostatus was compiled. A later genetic analysis took genome-wide SNP genotypes for about 65% of the roughly 670 donors and used that subset as a discovery cohort. Every discovery cohort repertoire had been produced on one sequencing platform. HLA typing covered class I and class II loci at four-digit resolution. The number of typed donors differed by locus: about 620-640 for A, B, C, DRB1 and DQB1; 500 to 550 for DQA1; around 580 for DPA1; and some 430 for DPB1. Several DR-DQ haplotypes were handled as single units for association and clustering because linkage in the cohort was strong. On average, 235,054 unique TCR beta nucleotide sequences were sequenced per donor among more than 350 genotyped donors of the cohort, with roughly 18% of those sequences being non-productive.

In the germline V gene, CDR1 corresponds to SGHRS and CDR2 to YFSETQ. The CDR3, cysteine through phenylalanine, is 15 amino acids long. Of all the DNA, just the CDR3 is kept, 45 bases in frame from base 1. Cut back by 0 bases and 3 bases, the V and J ends lie 12 bases apart. Libraries came from the immunoSEQ multiplex PCR assay. A mixture of 60 forward primers for TCR Vbeta segments and 13 reverse primers for TCR Jbeta segments was used in the multiplex PCR. The CDR3 region of rearranged TCR beta genes was amplified from genomic DNA by a multiplex PCR assay. Amplified TCR beta libraries were sequenced as 87-base-pair reads on the Illumina HiSeq System. The authors' pipeline ran thus. Across the 670 or so repertoires, a later analysis counted 75 million to 90 million unique TCR beta chains, approximately 10 million of which were shared by at least two donors. A nearest-neighbor algorithm error-corrected the raw reads and collapsed the reads into unique sequences, merging closely related sequences to remove PCR and sequencing errors. V, D and J gene segments were assigned by aligning CDR3 sequences to IMGT reference sequences. For a sequence to be retained, a match of at least six nucleotides was required to both a V gene segment and a J gene segment. A rearrangement counted as productive if the CDR3 had no stop codons and remained in frame with V and J, and every other rearrangement counted as non-productive. CDR3 was defined by IMGT convention, running from the second conserved V-encoded cysteine to the conserved J-encoded phenylalanine. The earlier analysis of 450 to 750 of the donors excluded any sequence lacking an unambiguous match to a single V gene segment. In an earlier analysis of 587 of the donors, a V segment was called functional when productive rearrangements were above 56.7%, and segregating when the standard deviation between donors exceeded 5%. To diagnose cytomegalovirus status from the catalog of TCR beta chain sequences, a statistical classification framework was built. In a later analysis, V and J genes were assigned by comparing TCR nucleotide sequences against IMGT/GENE-DB human TR gene sequences. A later analysis assigned CDR3 sequences and most-parsimonious VDJ recombination scenarios with the TCRdist pipeline. In a later analysis, every TCR beta chain was defined by the combination of its CDR3 amino acid sequence and its V-gene family, and reads without a unique V-gene family were dropped. In a later analysis, approximately 640 highly shared, low-generation-probability nucleotide sequences were removed to address suspected cross-contamination and a sequencing artifact. In a later analysis, a clonal expansion index was calculated for each public chain from normalized within-repertoire ranks of inferred template counts. Generation probabilities in a later analysis came from a VDJ recombination model fitted to out-of-frame rearrangements, and those results were checked against IGoR. In a later analysis, TCR-TCR, TCR-HLA and TCR-CMV co-occurrence was scored with hypergeometric tests, and a repertoire-size bias correction was applied to TCR pairs. A later analysis estimated false discovery rates by permuting HLA or CMV assignments 20 times. In a later analysis, co-occurring TCRs were grouped using DBSCAN, and TCRdist sequence similarity was added for clustering within HLA-allele-positive subsets. Co-occurrence clustering excluded repertoires with fewer than 30,000 or more than 120,000 public chains, plus five with anomalous nucleotide sharing. This is the immuneACCESS table as TCRdb keeps it, with only in-frame sequences that have V and J called. A part of the clones is gone; compared with another copy, unresolved V genes explain less than half, and the rest is unexplained. V, J and clone size are those of that table, while D and trimming were read from the DNA. The sample table holds about 130,000 clones, of which roughly 80% were seen once. The ten largest clones represent 20% of the sample.

As to this clone: Its cognate antigen has yet to be identified. It has no much larger one-base neighbor in the sample; base qualities were not kept.

In total, 630 or so healthy bone marrow donors made up the cohort. All cohort members were sampled while nominally healthy, although unrecorded immune exposures were likely present. The donor tested CMV seropositive and was one of the 289 seropositive cohort members. A peripheral blood sample was provided by each donor, and peripheral blood mononuclear cells were used for TCR beta sequencing. Genomic DNA extraction from the blood cell samples was performed with the Qiagen DNeasy Blood Extraction Kit. What the authors observed across the whole study: A later analysis found that most CMV-associated TCR beta chains appeared HLA-restricted, with HLA associations seemingly driven largely by CMV exposure. While some public TCRs were present in many individuals, most TCR sequences turned up only very rarely across donors. Several of the top co-occurrence clusters appeared to be linked to parvovirus B19, influenza, CMV and Epstein-Barr virus, according to a later analysis. Strong co-occurrence of HLA alleles, especially DR and DQ, made assigning TCR associations to individual alleles difficult. Some IMGT-functional V segments, including TRBV6-2 and TRBV6-3, could not be told apart with the 87-base-pair reads, so those segments were excluded. Because counts were too low, about 18 rarely observed V segments, including chromosome 9 orphons, were excluded from the earlier analysis of around 590 of the donors. According to a later genetic analysis, donors in an Asian-associated ancestry cluster had fewer N-insertions in productive TCRs than the roughly 670-donor mean. HLA typing was unavailable for some donors at each locus, so association tests used only the typed subset. A later analysis associated 16,951 TCR beta sequences with specific HLA alleles at a false discovery rate of 0.05. Broadly in line with IMGT annotations, most TCR beta V segments showed up in productive rearrangements about 87% or about 30% of the time in an earlier analysis of 450 to 750 of the donors. A later analysis found that TCR association rates varied across HLA loci, with DRB1 alleles showing the most associated TCRs and HLA-C alleles the fewest. A further reported finding was that TCR beta sequences accurately predicted the HLA-A and HLA-B alleles for most subjects in the first cohort. The classifier was reported to diagnose cytomegalovirus status with high specificity and sensitivity in both the original cohort and the validation cohort. In vitro tests confirmed that a few of the cytomegalovirus-associated TCR beta chains recognize cytomegalovirus antigens. A total of about 150 TCR beta chains were listed by the study as associated with cytomegalovirus. Roughly uniform sequencing depth across donors was assumed in presence/absence analyses, although this assumption may not hold. Compared with equally common non-associated chains, HLA-associated TCR beta chains in a later analysis were more clonally expanded and had lower generation probabilities. Linkage disequilibrium might explain the correlated functional status among segregating V segments, but an unknown experimental factor could not be excluded. V-gene and J-gene trimming of TCR beta chains was associated with a missense DCLRE1C variant in a later genetic analysis, and the association was replicated in an independent cohort. The only immune exposure information available for the cohort was CMV serostatus. In this cohort, only TCR beta chains were sequenced, and detectable features were limited by the absence of alpha or paired-chain data. A cluster of highly shared sequence variants was judged likely to be a technical artifact of the sequencing pipeline. According to the authors, the approach could potentially be generalized to other disease states and immunological phenotypes.

The sequence joins TRBV5-1 to TRBJ1-1, with a weak D call of TRBD1 (5 bases match). Specimen: PBMCs. The clonotype originates from a man aged 18 to 30 in good health and CMV-seropositive. The CDR3 amino acid sequence is: CASSLGGGDDTEAFF. Here is the DNA: TGCGCCAGCAGCTTGGGGGGGGGAGACGACACTGAAGCTTTCTTT.